These 28 T cell receptor beta chains were all obtained from the same sample, sequenced in a study of T cells in Graves' hyperthyroidism and ophthalmopathy. Amplification of TCR beta CDR3 regions used RNA as the template. HTBI primers drove first-round RT-PCR of the TCR CDR3. MiXCR, applied by TCRdb to the multiplex PCR reads, yields one record per CDR3 protein. The table includes 530,000 or so distinct CDR3 sequences, about 15% detected once. Sequencing used blood. The receptors here all came from a woman under 30 with Graves' ophthalmopathy.

This clonotype came up many times. The V and J genes are TRBV3-1 and TRBJ2-7; D is perhaps TRBD1 (5 bases). The germline V gene encodes CDR1 LGHDT and CDR2 YNNKEL (reference sequence). V lost 3 bases and J 7 bases, leaving 7 bases between the germline ends. The CDR3 extends over 11 amino acids. The CDR3 DNA reads TGTGCCAGCAGCCAGGACATTGAGCAGTACTTC. Amino acids: CASSQDIEQYF.

In its sample, this clonotype was seen many times. The chain carries TRBV5-1 and TRBJ2-3, with D perhaps TRBD2 (7 bases). The CDR3 runs 17 residues. The V gene lost 2 bases and the J gene lost 3 bases, with 19 bases spanning the gap. The germline V gene has CDR1 SGHRS and CDR2 YFSETQ. The CDR3 sequence: CASSFGGGRRGTDTQYF. The CDR3 DNA sequence: TGCGCCAGCAGCTTTGGGGGGGGGCGCAGAGGAACAGATACGCAGTATTTT.

On this clonotype: The junction departs from the called germline gene at one end, perhaps through a read error. This sequence joins TRBV12-3 or TRBV12-4 and TRBJ2-2, with 11 bases matching TRBD2. The CDR3 consists of 15 residues. The CDR3 loop reads CASSVAGGATGELFF. The CDR3 region has the DNA TGTGCCAGCAGTGTAGCGGGAGGGGCAACCGGGGAGCTGTTTTTT.

The J gene is TRBJ2-1, the V gene TRBV20-1; 7 nucleotides match TRBD2. Per the germline V gene, CDR1 is DFQATT and CDR2 is SNEGSKA (reference sequence). V dropped 5 bases and J dropped 3; count of bases not matched to a gene: 7. The CDR3 runs 14 residues. The CDR3 spells CSAPLAGVYNEQFF. CDR3 sequence (DNA): TGCAGTGCTCCATTAGCGGGCGTCTACAATGAGCAGTTCTTC.

This clonotype has at least ten counts. CDR3 DNA: TGTGCCAGCAGTCGGACTCTTTACAATGAGCAGTTCTTC. This gives the protein CASSRTLYNEQFF. The gene calls are TRBV6-1 and TRBJ2-1, with D possibly matching TRBD2 (5 bases). The CDR3 runs 13 residues. In germline, CDR1 is MNHNS, CDR2 SASEGT. Deletions cut 5 bases from V and 4 bases from J, with 9 bases between.

This clonotype was seen ten or more times. The chain employs TRBV18 and TRBJ2-3; D not certain. The germline V and J ends were trimmed by 0 bases and 0 bases, with 4 bases remaining between them. CDR1 is KGHSH and CDR2 is LQKENI in the germline V gene. This CDR3 is built from 14 residues. Here the CDR3 reads CASSPPSSTDTQYF. The DNA for the CDR3 is TGTGCCAGCTCACCACCCTCAAGCACAGATACGCAGTATTTT.

This clonotype was recorded at least ten times. V is TRBV30 and J is TRBJ1-3, with 7 nucleotides matching TRBD1. In germline, CDR1 is GTSNPN, CDR2 SVGIG (reference sequence). This CDR3 is 12 amino acids long. The V and J ends lost 7 bases and 1 base, in that order; junction bases with no gene match: 1. The CDR3 DNA reads TGTGCCTCCAGGGGGTCTGGAAACACCATATATTTT. It encodes CASRGSGNTIYF.

The chain carries TRBV4-1 and TRBJ2-7; TRBD2 agrees at 10 bases. The V segment lost 4 bases and the J segment 4 bases; nucleotides outside the gene matches: 16. The CDR3 loop spans 18 amino acids. CDR1 and CDR2 (germline): MGHRA, YSYEKL. The CDR3 DNA reads as TGCGCCAGCAGCCCAATCATAATAATGAGCGGGAGGGTGTACGAGCAGTACTTC. Residues: CASSPIIIMSGRVYEQYF.

The chain combines TRBV4-2 with TRBJ2-1; 8 bases are shared with TRBD2. Per germline, CDR1 LGHNA and CDR2 YNFKEQ. The length of the CDR3 is 17 residues. J lost 3 bases, V lost 1 base, and 8 bases had no gene match. CDR3 amino acids: CASSQARAGAVYNEQFF. DNA for the CDR3: TGTGCCAGCAGCCAAGCCAGAGCGGGGGCAGTCTACAATGAGCAGTTCTTC.

This clonotype was seen a handful of times. The chain recombines TRBV6-2 or TRBV6-3 with TRBJ2-3; 13 nucleotides agree with TRBD2. Germline CDR1 is MNHEY and CDR2 is SVGEGT. V shed 0 bases and J 2 bases; nucleotides not matched to a gene: 2. This CDR3 comprises 17 residues. CDR3 sequence reads: CASSYSLAGGITDTQYF. The CDR3 nucleotides are TGTGCCAGCAGTTACTCACTAGCGGGGGGGATCACAGATACGCAGTATTTT.

This clonotype was recorded at least ten times. The V gene is TRBV20-1, the J gene TRBJ2-5; 10 positions agree with TRBD2. CDR3 length: 17 residues. With 6 bases clipped from V and 2 bases from J, the junction kept 15 bases outside the gene matches. Germline V gene data show CDR1 as DFQATT and CDR2 as SNEGSKA (reference sequence). CDR3 protein: CSALTLTGLAEQETQYF. CDR3 nucleotide sequence: TGCAGTGCCCTTACTCTGACCGGACTAGCGGAACAAGAGACCCAGTACTTC.

This clonotype was seen ten or more times. V is TRBV30 and J is TRBJ1-2; weak D call: TRBD1 (6 bases). Germline CDR1 is GTSNPN and CDR2 is SVGIG (reference sequence). The V end lost 5 bases, the J end lost 7 bases, and 11 bases lay between the germline ends. The CDR3 runs to 11 residues. The CDR3 spells CAWLRGGGYTF. CDR3 nucleotides: TGTGCCTGGCTGAGAGGGGGTGGCTACACCTTC.

This clonotype was counted ten times or more. The J gene is TRBJ2-1, the V gene TRBV3-1; 8 bases map to TRBD2. V shed 2 bases and J 6 bases; nucleotides not matched to a gene: 3. CDR3 length: 14 residues. CDR1 and CDR2 from the germline V gene are LGHDT and YNNKEL (reference sequence). DNA for the CDR3: TGTGCCAGCAGCCAAATGCGGGGGGCCAATGAGCAGTTCTTC. Amino acid sequence: CASSQMRGANEQFF.

Many counts were recorded for this clonotype. The chain combines TRBV28 with TRBJ1-1; D is unresolved. CDR3 size: 15 residues. CDR1 is MDHEN, CDR2 SYDVKM, per germline. Trimming took off 5 bases at V and 1 base at J, with 14 bases between the two ends. This CDR3 is CASSGRLAGNTEAFF. CDR3 coding DNA: TGTGCCAGCAGTGGGCGGCTTGCCGGGAACACTGAAGCTTTCTTT.

The genes are TRBV4-1 and TRBJ2-5; the match to TRBD1 covers 10 bases. Looked up from germline, CDR1 is MGHRA and CDR2 is YSYEKL. The CDR3 has 17 amino acids. V lost 3 bases and J lost 5; bases outside the gene matches: 12. The CDR3 region has the DNA TGCGCCAGCAGCCACCTCTTCCGGGACAGGGGTCGGGAGACCCAGTACTTC. Its translation: CASSHLFRDRGRETQYF.

Ten or more counts support this clonotype. This chain joins TRBV2 and TRBJ2-5; a weak D match, TRBD1 (6 bases). Germline V lookup: CDR1 SNHLY, CDR2 FYNNEI. CDR3 length: 15 amino acids. V lost 2 bases and J lost 5, with 15 bases in between. The DNA for the CDR3 is TGTGCCAGCAGTGAATACCCCCAGGGGCCGGAGACCCAGTACTTC. As protein: CASSEYPQGPETQYF.

In regard to this clonotype: This may arise from a read error, as a much more abundant clone is one base away. J is TRBJ1-2 and V is TRBV20-1, with D possibly TRBD1 on 6 matching bases. The ends were cut back, 1 base at V and 9 bases at J, with 21 bases in the middle. Germline V gives CDR1 DFQATT, CDR2 SNEGSKA (reference sequence). CDR3 size: 15 residues. The CDR3 nucleotides read TGCAGTGCTAGAGTGTCGGCAGGGGCGCGGTATTGCTACACCTTC. Its translation is CSARVSAGARYCYTF.

The chain couples TRBV6-6 to TRBJ2-7; possible D gene TRBD2, 6 bases. Germline V CDR1 and CDR2: MNHNY, SVGAGI (reference sequence). There are 13 residues in the CDR3. The V end lost 2 bases, the J end lost 3 bases, and 8 bases lay between the germline ends. In nucleotides, the CDR3 is TGTGCCAGCAGTTACAGGGGACTCTACGAGCAGTACTTC. It is translated as CASSYRGLYEQYF.

This clonotype was picked up a small number of times. The chain carries TRBV10-3 and TRBJ1-3; D gene uncertain. The V gene lost 3 bases and the J gene lost 0 bases, with 6 bases spanning the gap. Germline CDR1 is ENHRY and CDR2 is SYGVKD. The CDR3 runs to 14 residues. In DNA, the CDR3 is TGTGCCATCAGTGACGAGAGCTCTGGAAACACCATATATTTT. This gives the protein CAISDESSGNTIYF.

This clonotype was found many times. The rearrangement links TRBV6-1 to TRBJ1-2; perhaps TRBD1 as D (5 bases). This CDR3 comprises 14 residues. The germline CDR1 and CDR2 sequences are MNHNS and SASEGT. V was shortened by 3 bases and J by 7 bases, with 15 bases between the two germline ends. CDR3 DNA sequence: TGTGCCAGCAGTGACAGAGGATGGGGCGGTGGCTACACCTTC. It specifies CASSDRGWGGGYTF.

This clonotype was observed at least ten times. V and J are TRBV28 and TRBJ2-1; D is perhaps TRBD1 (6 bases). Trimming took 2 bases from V and 0 from J, leaving 11 bases between them. CDR3 length: 16 residues. Germline CDR1 MDHEN, CDR2 SYDVKM. The CDR3 region is CASSLTGSFSYNEQFF. DNA of the CDR3: TGTGCCAGCAGTTTAACAGGGAGTTTCTCCTACAATGAGCAGTTCTTC.

Ten or more counts support this clonotype. V gene TRBV11-2 combines with J gene TRBJ2-1; 9 bases line up with TRBD2. V shed 1 base and J 5 bases; nucleotides not matched to a gene: 6. This CDR3 has 16 amino acids. Germline CDR1 reads SGHAT; CDR2 reads FQNNGV. Written as DNA, the CDR3 is TGTGCCAGCAGCTTAGTACGCGGGAGGGCCGACAATGAGCAGTTCTTC. Its protein product is CASSLVRGRADNEQFF.

About this clonotype: With a much larger clone just one base away, this may be a read error. J is TRBJ1-6 and V is TRBV30; TRBD1 agrees at 8 bases. Germline trimming cut 8 bases from V and 11 bases from J; bases unmatched to any gene: 11. This CDR3 region has 13 residues. Germline loops: CDR1 GTSNPN, CDR2 SVGIG (reference sequence). The DNA for the CDR3 is TGTGCCGGGAAACAGGGGGGGGTTCCACCCCTCCACTTT. Protein product: CAGKQGGVPPLHF.

This clonotype was seen a few times. The chain carries TRBV27 and TRBJ1-2, with D possibly TRBD1 on 6 matching bases. This CDR3 is 14 amino acids long. V was pared by 6 bases and J by 3 bases, with 14 bases between. CDR1 is MNHEY, CDR2 SMNVEV, per germline (reference sequence). The CDR3 sequence: CASSLGAGYYGYTF. DNA for the CDR3: TGTGCCAGCAGCCTGGGGGCGGGCTACTATGGCTACACCTTC.

This clonotype was picked up a small number of times. The chain joins TRBV14 to TRBJ2-5; no clear D. Germline V gene lookup returns CDR1 SGHDN and CDR2 FVKESK. The V end was cut by 4 bases, the J end by 3 bases, with 12 bases between. The CDR3 contains 14 residues. The CDR3 bases are TGTGCCAGCAGCCCAAGGACGAAGGAAGAGACCCAGTACTTC. This codes for CASSPRTKEETQYF.

This clonotype came up many times. V and J are TRBV27 and TRBJ1-2; the match to TRBD1 covers 7 bases. From germline, CDR1 is MNHEY and CDR2 SMNVEV (reference sequence). Germline trimming cut 6 bases from V and 2 bases from J; bases unmatched to any gene: 3. CDR3 length: 13 amino acids. The CDR3 DNA reads as TGTGCCAGCAGCCCCAGGGGGAACTATGGCTACACCTTC. Its protein is CASSPRGNYGYTF.

J is TRBJ1-5 and V is TRBV20-1; 8 bases agree with TRBD1. Per germline, CDR1 DFQATT and CDR2 SNEGSKA (reference sequence). V was pared by 6 bases and J by 0 bases, with 10 bases of the junction left unmatched. The CDR3 covers 16 residues. The chain's CDR3 is CSAGRQGSFSNQPQHF. Written as DNA, the CDR3 is TGCAGTGCGGGACGACAGGGGTCGTTTAGCAATCAGCCCCAGCATTTT.

Details on this clonotype: Given a much more abundant clone one base away, this may be a read error. This sequence joins TRBV6-4 and TRBJ2-6; the D gene could be TRBD1 or TRBD2 (5 bases each). CDR3 length: 15 residues. Germline CDR1 and CDR2: MRHNA and SNTAGT. The V end lost 2 bases, the J end lost 0 bases, and 5 bases lay between the germline ends. The CDR3 region has the DNA TGTGCCAGCAGTGACGGGGGCTCTGGGGCCAACGTCCTGACTTTC. Protein sequence: CASSDGGSGANVLTF.